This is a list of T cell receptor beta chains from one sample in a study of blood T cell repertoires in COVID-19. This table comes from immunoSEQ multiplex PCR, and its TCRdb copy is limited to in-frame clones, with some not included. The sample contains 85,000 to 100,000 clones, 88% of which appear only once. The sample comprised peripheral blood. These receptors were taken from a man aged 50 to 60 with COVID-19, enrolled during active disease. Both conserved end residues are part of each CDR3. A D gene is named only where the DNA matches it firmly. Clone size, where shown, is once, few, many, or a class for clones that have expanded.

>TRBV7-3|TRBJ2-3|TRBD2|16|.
TGTGCCAGCAGCTTCGCGCCTAGCGGTAGCACAGATACGCAGTATTTT
CASSFAPSGSTDTQYF
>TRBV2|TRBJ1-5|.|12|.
TGTGCCAGCAATCGGGTAGATCAGCCCCAGCATTTT
CASNRVDQPQHF
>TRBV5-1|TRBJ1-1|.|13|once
TGCGCCAGCAGCGGACGGGGGAACACTGAAGCTTTCTTT
CASSGRGNTEAFF
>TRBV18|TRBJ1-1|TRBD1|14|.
TGTGCCAGCTCACCGGTCAGGGGGCTTACTGAAGCTTTCTTT
CASSPVRGLTEAFF
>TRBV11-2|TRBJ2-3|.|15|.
TGTGCCAGCAGCTTAGAGGCGTTAGCCGCATATACGCAGTATTTT
CASSLEALAAYTQYF
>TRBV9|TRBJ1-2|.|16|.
TGTGCCAGCAGCCTAGCCGCAGGGATTGGCGACTATGGCTACACCTTC
CASSLAAGIGDYGYTF
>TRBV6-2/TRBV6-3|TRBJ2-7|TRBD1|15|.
TGTGCCAGCAGTCTACGGACAGGGGGCACATACGAGCAGTACTTC
CASSLRTGGTYEQYF
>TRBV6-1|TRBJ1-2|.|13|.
TGTGCCAGCAGTGACAGGGCCAATAATGGCTACACCTTC
CASSDRANNGYTF
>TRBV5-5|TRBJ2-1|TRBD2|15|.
TGTGCCAGCAAAGTAGCGGGGGGGTCCTACAATGAGCAGTTCTTC
CASKVAGGSYNEQFF
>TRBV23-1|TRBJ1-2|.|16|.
TGCGCCAGCAGTCAATTAGTTCGGGGAAGAGGCTATGGCTACACCTTC
CASSQLVRGRGYGYTF
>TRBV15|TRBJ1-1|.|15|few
TGTGCCACCAGCAGAGATACGGCCTCGGGAACTGAAGCTTTCTTT
CATSRDTASGTEAFF
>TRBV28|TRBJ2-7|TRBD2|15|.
TGTGCCAGCAGACCGCCGGGGGGATCTCTCCAGGAGCAGTACTTC
CASRPPGGSLQEQYF
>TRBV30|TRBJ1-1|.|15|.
TGTGCCTGGAGTGTACTTGGCAGGGTAAGCACTGAAGCTTTCTTT
CAWSVLGRVSTEAFF
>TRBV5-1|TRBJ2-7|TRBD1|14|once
TGCGCCAGCAGCCATGGACAGGGAGTCTACGAGCAGTACTTC
CASSHGQGVYEQYF
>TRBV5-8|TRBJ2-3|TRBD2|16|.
TGTGCCAGCAGCGATGGACTAGCCGGGCGGACAGATACGCAGTATTTT
CASSDGLAGRTDTQYF
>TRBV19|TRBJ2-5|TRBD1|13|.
TGTGCCAGTAGCGACAGGGTCCGAGAGACCCAGTACTTC
CASSDRVRETQYF
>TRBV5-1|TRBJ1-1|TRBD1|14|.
TGCGCCAGCAGCGGTGGGACAGGACCTCATGAAGCTTTCTTT
CASSGGTGPHEAFF
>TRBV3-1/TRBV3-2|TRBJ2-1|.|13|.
TGTGCCAGCAGTTCCTACCAGGGGAATGAGCAGTTCTTC
CASSSYQGNEQFF
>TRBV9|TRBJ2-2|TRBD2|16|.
TGTGCCAGCCGACGCGGGGGTGTTGCGAACACCGGGGAGCTGTTTTTT
CASRRGGVANTGELFF
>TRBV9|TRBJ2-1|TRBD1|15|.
TGTGCCAGCAGCGTAGGCTCGGGACAGTACAATGAGCAGTTCTTC
CASSVGSGQYNEQFF
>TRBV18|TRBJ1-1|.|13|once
TGTGCCAGCTCACTGCTTGCGGATTCTGAAGCTTTCTTT
CASSLLADSEAFF
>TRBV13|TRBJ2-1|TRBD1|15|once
TGTGCCAGCAGCCTCCGGGACAGGGCCTACAATGAGCAGTTCTTC
CASSLRDRAYNEQFF
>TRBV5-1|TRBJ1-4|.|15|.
TGCGCCAGCAAACGGGTCGGGACACCGAATGAAAAACTGTTTTTT
CASKRVGTPNEKLFF
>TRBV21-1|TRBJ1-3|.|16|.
TGTGCCAGCAGGAACTTCTGGGGGCTAAATGGAAACACCATATATTTT
CASRNFWGLNGNTIYF
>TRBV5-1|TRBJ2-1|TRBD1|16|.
TGCGCCAGCAGCTCCAATCCGGGACAGCCGGGCAATGAGCAGTTCTTC
CASSSNPGQPGNEQFF
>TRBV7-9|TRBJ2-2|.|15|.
TGTGCCAGCAGCCCGGGGACTGCGAACACCGGGGAGCTGTTTTTT
CASSPGTANTGELFF
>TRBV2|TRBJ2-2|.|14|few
TGTGCCAGCATGCCGGACAGGAACACCGGGGAGCTGTTTTTT
CASMPDRNTGELFF
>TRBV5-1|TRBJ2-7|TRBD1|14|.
TGCGCCAGCAGCTCAGGGGGATCAGCCTACGAGCAGTACTTC
CASSSGGSAYEQYF
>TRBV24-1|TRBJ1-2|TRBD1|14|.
TGTGCCACCAGTGATTTTAGGGGACAGGGCGGCTACACCTTC
CATSDFRGQGGYTF